This entry describes one TCR beta chain. This clonotype was observed a few times. Its antigen target is currently unknown. Base quality data are lacking; no much larger clone is found one base away. Sequencing was carried out with an Illumina NovaSeq 6000. TCRalpha and TCRbeta cDNA libraries were built by 5'RACE with constant-segment primers, adding sample barcodes and unique molecular identifiers. Trizol reagent was used to extract RNA from every sample. Library amplification was performed in two PCR steps, and a second sample barcode and Illumina TruSeq adapters were introduced in the second step. Libraries were sequenced on an Illumina NovaSeq with 2 x 150 bp paired-end reads. For the original study's pipeline: The reads were demultiplexed and collapsed into UMI-guided consensus sequences using migec v1.2.7. Using mixcr v2.1.11, the UMI consensuses were aligned to TRA and TRB V and J templates and assembled into clonotypes. A clonotype was counted as expanded or contracted only when both edgeR and NoisET called the clonotype significant, with the noise models trained on biological replicates. edgeR calls used a false discovery rate-adjusted p below 0.01 and a log2 fold-change threshold of 1. As an exploratory analysis of dynamics, max-normalized trajectories of the 1000 most abundant clonotypes were examined with PCA combined with hierarchical clustering. Separately sequenced CD4+ and CD8+ repertoires were used to assign a CD4 or CD8 phenotype to each responding clone. The public reads were reprocessed in TCRdb via fastp at Q25 and MiXCR, keeping in-frame beta chains. All rows with the same CDR3 protein become a single entry with the most common DNA and genes. Here the V and J calls rest on TCRdb's processing, not on the authors' analysis. For this sample the table gives fewer than 650,000 distinct CDR3 sequences, of which less than 25% were detected only once. The top ten clones comprise about 8.7% of the sample.

Ficoll-Paque density gradient centrifugation was used to isolate PBMCs. Reading from cysteine to phenylalanine, the CDR3 counts 16 amino acids. This entry keeps only the CDR3 DNA: 48 bases, framed from base 1. As encoded in the germline V gene, CDR1 is SGHRS while CDR2 is YFSETQ. The junction carries 20 bases between V and J, which are trimmed by 0 bases and 10 bases respectively. The data were obtained in a study of T-cell memory formation after mild COVID-19 listed by TCRdb under 2021. About the study as a whole: TCR sequence clusters from the two donors were found to be largely donor specific. Longitudinal TCRalpha and TCRbeta repertoire sequencing tracked T-cell clones expanding and contracting after mild COVID-19 in two donors. Two young, previously healthy adult volunteers, one female and one male, were included in the cohort. The paper as a whole reports these results and caveats: Whether the second-wave clones peaking on day 37 were SARS-CoV-2 specific was not confirmed. Contracting CD4+ clones were located mainly in the CM and EM memory subsets, whereas CD8+ clones were found to be enriched in EMRA. The study included only two mild cases, and larger cohorts that include severe cases with pre-infection samples were judged to be necessary. Clones that contracted from day 15 to 85 showed balanced CD4/CD8 phenotypes, whereas a second wave of clones that expanded from day 15 to 37 leaned towards CD4+. Some responding clones were found in pre-infection memory, which suggests that pre-existing cross-reactive memory T cells took part in the SARS-CoV-2 response.

The clonotype originates from an adult woman who had mild COVID-19 (a few samples of this study predate the infection). The sample titles of this study are shuffled in the database, so cell type and time point are left out; the donor was told from shared clones. This sequence uses TRBV5-1 and TRBJ2-1, with the D call perhaps TRBD1 or TRBD2, as 5 bases match in each case. Material for sequencing was PBMCs or a T cell subset sorted from them (not recorded which). The nucleotide sequence reads as follows: TGCGCCAGCAGCTTGGACTTGGTGCGTTTAGGGGAGGAGCAGTTCTTC. Its protein is CASSLDLVRLGEEQFF.